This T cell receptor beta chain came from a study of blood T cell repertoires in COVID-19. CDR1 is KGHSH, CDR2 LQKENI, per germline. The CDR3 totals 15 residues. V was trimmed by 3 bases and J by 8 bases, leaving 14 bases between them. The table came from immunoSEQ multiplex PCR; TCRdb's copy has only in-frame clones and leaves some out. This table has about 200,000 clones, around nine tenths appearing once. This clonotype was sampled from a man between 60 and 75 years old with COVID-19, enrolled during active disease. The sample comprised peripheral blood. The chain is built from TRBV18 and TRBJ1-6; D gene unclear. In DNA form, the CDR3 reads TGTGCCAGCTCACCCGAGGGAGGGAACTATTCACCCCTCCACTTT. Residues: CASSPEGGNYSPLHF.